These 14 T cell receptor beta chains were sequenced from one sample in a study of patients and donors after allogeneic stem cell transplantation. Each CDR3 protein is one row after TCRdb ran MiXCR on the RT-PCR reads. The table lists about 150,000 distinct CDR3 sequences, 30% to 45% of them singletons, with around 50% in the top ten. The sample taken for sequencing was blood, either unsorted or a sorted T cell fraction (not recorded which). These TCRs come from a human donor who was either an allogeneic HSCT recipient or a stem cell or donor lymphocyte infusion donor (not recorded which). It is not recorded whose cells these are; they may come from a transplant donor.

The genes are TRBV20-1 and TRBJ2-2; no firm D call. V was shortened by 6 bases and J by 3 bases, with 5 bases between the two germline ends. Germline-derived CDR1 and CDR2 are DFQATT and SNEGSKA (reference sequence). This CDR3 is built from 11 residues. The CDR3 nucleotides are TGCAGTGCCCAGTACACCGGGGAGCTGTTTTTT. Its protein product is CSAQYTGELFF.

The chain recombines TRBV4-2 with TRBJ1-1, with no clear D. The CDR3 is 14 residues long. Trimming took off 3 bases at V and 0 bases at J, with 8 bases between the two ends. Germline values: CDR1 LGHNA, CDR2 YNFKEQ. CDR3 in DNA: TGTGCCAGCAGCCAGGCCGATATGAACACTGAAGCTTTCTTT. It is translated as CASSQADMNTEAFF.

This chain connects TRBV6-5 to TRBJ2-3, with D maybe TRBD2 (5 bases). Trimming left V 6 bases short and J 3 bases short, with 16 bases between. CDR3 length: 15 amino acids. Germline V gives CDR1 MNHEY, CDR2 SVGAGI. CDR3 amino acids: CASRLVGSPTDTQYF. Here the CDR3 DNA reads TGTGCCAGCAGGCTGGTGGGGAGTCCGACAGATACGCAGTATTTT.

V gene TRBV27 combines with J gene TRBJ1-6; weak D call: TRBD1 (5 bases). The CDR3 runs 15 residues. Trimming took 4 bases from V and 10 from J, leaving 17 bases between them. Germline-derived CDR1 and CDR2 are MNHEY and SMNVEV (reference sequence). The CDR3 sequence: CASSSYFTGDSPLHF. DNA for the CDR3: TGTGCCAGCAGTTCCTACTTCACGGGGGACTCACCCCTCCACTTT.

This clonotype was counted only a few times. The V gene is TRBV18, the J gene TRBJ1-5, with D tentatively TRBD1 (5 bases). The CDR3 covers 15 residues. Germline lookup yields CDR1 KGHSH and CDR2 LQKENI. V was trimmed by 1 base and J by 0 bases, leaving 7 bases between them. CDR3 in DNA: TGTGCCAGCTCACCACGACAGCTTAGCAATCAGCCCCAGCATTTT. Its protein is CASSPRQLSNQPQHF.

This chain joins TRBV29-1 and TRBJ1-2; D is unresolved. The CDR3 runs 11 residues. V was shortened by 4 bases and J by 3 bases, with 6 bases between the two germline ends. The germline V gene has CDR1 SQVTM and CDR2 ANQGSEA. The DNA for the CDR3 is TGCAGCGTTGGGGAGCACTATGGCTACACCTTC. Encoded protein: CSVGEHYGYTF.

This clonotype was seen a handful of times. The chain has TRBV4-2 and TRBJ1-5, with D possibly matching TRBD1 (5 bases). The CDR3 sequence is 15 residues long. Looked up from germline, CDR1 is LGHNA and CDR2 is YNFKEQ. V was shortened by 3 bases and J by 2 bases, with 11 bases between the two germline ends. This CDR3 reads CASSQEGEGNQPQHF. The CDR3 DNA reads TGTGCCAGCAGCCAGGAAGGGGAAGGCAATCAGCCCCAGCATTTT.

V gene TRBV5-1 combines with J gene TRBJ2-5, with D unresolved. The V gene lost 1 base and the J gene lost 2 bases, with 3 bases spanning the gap. The V gene's germline CDR1 is SGHRS and CDR2 YFSETQ. The CDR3 covers 12 residues. CDR3 loop: CASSLRQETQYF. CDR3 sequence (DNA): TGCGCCAGCAGCTTGAGGCAAGAGACCCAGTACTTC.

This clonotype was seen more than once but under ten times. The rearrangement uses TRBV2 and TRBJ1-4, with D tentatively TRBD1 (6 bases). Trimming cost V 8 bases and J 7 bases, with 20 bases left between them. Per germline, CDR1 SNHLY and CDR2 FYNNEI. The CDR3 covers 15 residues. CDR3 protein: CASSALGGDVEKLFF. Here the CDR3 DNA reads TGTGCCAGCTCAGCCTTGGGGGGCGATGTTGAAAAACTGTTTTTT.

V usage is TRBV12-3 or TRBV12-4 and J usage is TRBJ1-1, with a possible D match to TRBD1 (5 bases). V shed 10 bases and J shed 1 base, with 13 bases lying between them. The CDR3 has 13 amino acids. The CDR3 sequence is CATLRQQNTEAFF. DNA for the CDR3: TGTGCCACCCTGAGACAGCAGAACACTGAAGCTTTCTTT.

The chain uses TRBV28 and TRBJ2-5, with no clear D. Germline CDR1 reads MDHEN; CDR2 reads SYDVKM. Trimming stripped 3 bases from V and 7 bases from J, with 6 bases between. This CDR3 is built from 11 residues. This chain's CDR3 is CASSFSGTQYF. The CDR3 coding sequence is TGTGCCAGCAGTTTCAGTGGGACCCAGTACTTC.

The chain combines TRBV14 with TRBJ2-2; tentatively, D is TRBD2 (5 bases). V was clipped by 0 bases and J by 4 bases, with 9 bases between them. There are 15 residues in the CDR3. Per germline, CDR1 SGHDN and CDR2 FVKESK. For the CDR3, the DNA is TGTGCCAGCAGCCAAGACGCGACTACCACCGGGGAGCTGTTTTTT. This codes for CASSQDATTTGELFF.

The V gene is TRBV7-9, the J gene TRBJ2-7, with 13 bases aligning to TRBD2. V lost 7 bases and J lost 2; bases outside the gene matches: 5. This CDR3 is 15 amino acids long. The germline CDR1 and CDR2 sequences are SEHNR and FQNEAQ (reference sequence). The CDR3 DNA follows: TGTGCCAGCACCCTGACTAGCGGGGGGCCCTACGAGCAGTACGTC. Its translation is CASTLTSGGPYEQYV.

Only a few counts were recorded for this clonotype. The genes are TRBV28 and TRBJ1-6, with no clear D. CDR3 length: 17 residues. Trimming took off 3 bases at V and 9 bases at J, with 21 bases between the two ends. Germline values: CDR1 MDHEN, CDR2 SYDVKM. CDR3 in amino acids: CASSFALVASFGSPLHF. CDR3 nucleotides: TGTGCCAGCAGTTTTGCCTTGGTCGCCTCTTTTGGTTCACCCCTCCACTTT.